What follows are 26 T cell receptor beta chains derived from one specimen sequenced in a study of human T cells and chemical hapten exposure. TCRdb reprocessed the 5' RACE reads via MiXCR and lists one record per CDR3 protein. Altogether 110,000 or so distinct CDR3 sequences are present, approximately 19% being singletons, with the ten largest covering around 2.7%. Total RNA extraction was carried out from unfractionated whole blood. The receptors were gathered from a human donor in good health.

This clonotype was observed a handful of times. V is TRBV7-8 and J is TRBJ1-5, with TRBD1 matching over 8 bases. V trimming: 1 base; J trimming: 9 bases; junction bases outside the gene matches: 11. The CDR3 sequence is 16 residues long. Looked up from germline, CDR1 is SGHVS and CDR2 is FQNEAQ. The chain's CDR3 is CASSLVAGGNRRPQHF. The CDR3 bases are TGTGCCAGCAGCTTAGTGGCAGGGGGCAATAGGAGGCCCCAGCATTTT.

This clonotype was detected only a few times. The chain recombines TRBV5-6 with TRBJ1-2, with D possibly matching TRBD1 (6 bases). Germline V gene lookup returns CDR1 SGHDT and CDR2 YYEEEE. V dropped 4 bases and J dropped 8 bases, with 18 bases sitting between them. The CDR3 sequence is 14 residues long. The CDR3 region is CASSPGQLLWGYTF. CDR3 DNA: TGTGCCAGCAGCCCCGGACAGCTCCTTTGGGGCTACACCTTC. Together with reference TRBV5-6 and TRBJ1-2, the CDR3 gives the full variable domain: DAGVTQSPTHLIKTRGQQVTLRCSPKSGHDTVSWYQQALGQGPQFIFQYYEEEERQRGNFPDRFSGHQFPNYSSELNVNALLLGDSALYLCASSPGQLLWGYTFGSGTRLTVV.

V is TRBV12-3 or TRBV12-4 and J is TRBJ1-2; D uncertain. This CDR3 has 14 residues. Trimming cost V 5 bases and J 4 bases, with 14 bases left between them. The CDR3 DNA reads TGTGCCAGCAGTCCCGGCGGGGAGAGCTATGGCTACACCTTC. Translation: CASSPGGESYGYTF.

CDR3 bases: TGTGCCAGCAGTTTGGGGACTGCCTCCTACGAGCAGTACTTC. It translates to CASSLGTASYEQYF. V is TRBV27 and J is TRBJ2-7; D perhaps matches TRBD2 (6 bases). V lost 3 bases to trimming and J lost 0 bases, with 9 bases between them. This CDR3 is 14 amino acids long. CDR1 and CDR2 from the germline V gene are MNHEY and SMNVEV (reference sequence).

This clonotype was counted a few times. The V call is TRBV14, the J call TRBJ1-4, with D perhaps TRBD1 (5 bases). This CDR3 contains 15 residues. CDR1 SGHDN and CDR2 FVKESK come from the germline V gene. V shed 1 base and J shed 7 bases, with 13 bases lying between them. CDR3 in DNA: TGTGCCAGCAGCCAAGGAAACGGGGGAGGTGAAAAACTGTTTTTT. Translation gives CASSQGNGGGEKLFF.

The sample holds a few counts of this clonotype. The chain joins TRBV29-1 to TRBJ1-1, with D perhaps matching TRBD1 (6 bases). Germline V gene data show CDR1 as SQVTM and CDR2 as ANQGSEA. Trimming stripped 0 bases from V and 6 bases from J, with 14 bases between. The CDR3 length is 14 residues. The CDR3 spells CSVEDRTAGPEAFF. The CDR3 nucleotides are TGCAGCGTTGAAGATCGGACAGCCGGCCCTGAAGCTTTCTTT.

The genes are TRBV7-9 and TRBJ1-6; TRBD1 matches at 7 bases. The germline gives CDR1 SEHNR, CDR2 FQNEAQ (reference sequence). The CDR3 has 15 amino acids. V shed 5 bases and J 4 bases; nucleotides not matched to a gene: 5. This CDR3 is CASSPDRNYNSPLHF. The CDR3 DNA reads TGTGCCAGCAGCCCGGACAGGAATTATAATTCACCCCTCCACTTT. Complete variable domain (other parts from reference TRBV7-9 and TRBJ1-6): DTGVSQNPRHKITKRGQNVTFRCDPISEHNRLYWYRQTLGQGPEFLTYFQNEAQLEKSRLLSDRFSAERPKGSFSTLEIQRTEQGDSAMYLCASSPDRNYNSPLHFGNGTRLTVT.

This clonotype was recorded a few times. The rearrangement uses TRBV7-9 and TRBJ1-1; D uncertain. Trimming took 1 base from V and 1 from J, leaving 13 bases between them. The CDR3 has 16 residues. The germline gives CDR1 SEHNR, CDR2 FQNEAQ (reference sequence). The CDR3 reads CASSLGWRAANTEAFF. CDR3 bases: TGTGCCAGCAGCTTAGGGTGGCGGGCGGCGAACACTGAAGCTTTCTTT. The full variable domain, with the rest looked up from reference TRBV7-9 and TRBJ1-1, is DTGVSQNPRHKITKRGQNVTFRCDPISEHNRLYWYRQTLGQGPEFLTYFQNEAQLEKSRLLSDRFSAERPKGSFSTLEIQRTEQGDSAMYLCASSLGWRAANTEAFFGQGTRLTVV.

V usage is TRBV29-1 and J usage is TRBJ1-1, with D uncertain. CDR3 length equals 10 residues. Germline V lookup: CDR1 SQVTM, CDR2 ANQGSEA. V lost 3 bases to trimming and J lost 6 bases, with 5 bases between them. Here the CDR3 DNA reads TGCAGCGTTGAGAGATCTGAAGCTTTCTTT. Protein sequence: CSVERSEAFF.

This clonotype was counted between two and nine times. The chain carries TRBV28 and TRBJ2-1; TRBD2 matches at 16 bases. V lost 5 bases to trimming and J lost 9 bases; unmatched junction nucleotides: 7. Per the germline V gene, CDR1 is MDHEN and CDR2 is SYDVKM. This CDR3 is 16 amino acids long. CDR3 sequence reads: CASSPGTSGRAAEQFF. The CDR3 DNA follows: TGTGCCAGCAGTCCCGGGACTAGCGGGAGGGCCGCTGAGCAGTTCTTC.

The sample holds one count of this clonotype. This sequence joins TRBV6-5 and TRBJ2-7; 10 bases line up with TRBD2. J lost 6 bases, V lost 0 bases, and 2 bases had no gene match. The CDR3 has 14 residues. The germline CDR1 and CDR2 sequences are MNHEY and SVGAGI. The CDR3 spells CASSYSLAGVEQYF. CDR3 sequence (DNA): TGTGCCAGCAGTTACTCTCTAGCGGGAGTCGAGCAGTACTTC.

The CDR3 coding sequence is TGTGCCAGCAGTTCCCCAGGACGCAGTTATTCACCCCTCCACTTT. Amino acid sequence: CASSSPGRSYSPLHF. J is TRBJ1-6 and V is TRBV28; D remains ambiguous. V was clipped by 4 bases and J by 8 bases, with 15 bases between them. The CDR3 length is 15 residues. The germline CDR1 and CDR2 sequences are MDHEN and SYDVKM.

V is TRBV10-1 and J is TRBJ1-2; a possible D gene is TRBD1 (6 bases). This CDR3 comprises 14 residues. Germline V gene lookup returns CDR1 WNHNN and CDR2 SYGVQD (reference sequence). V lost 2 bases and J 7 bases, leaving 14 bases between the germline ends. The CDR3 DNA reads TGCGCCAGCAGTGAGAAGAGGGGGGAACGTGGCTACACCTTC. Residues: CASSEKRGERGYTF.

This chain joins TRBV6-1 and TRBJ1-1; 10 nucleotides line up with TRBD1. Germline lookup yields CDR1 MNHNS and CDR2 SASEGT. CDR3 length: 13 residues. Germline trimming cut 6 bases from V and 5 bases from J; bases unmatched to any gene: 3. The CDR3 bases are TGTGCCAGCAGCCCGGGACAGGGGACTGAAGCTTTCTTT. It translates to CASSPGQGTEAFF.

This clonotype was picked up a small number of times. V gene TRBV18 combines with J gene TRBJ1-2; 8 bases are shared with TRBD1. Per the germline V gene, CDR1 is KGHSH and CDR2 is LQKENI. The CDR3 has 16 amino acids. The trim removed 1 base at V and 4 bases at J, leaving 8 bases unmatched. The CDR3 nucleotides are TGTGCCAGCTCACCACGCGGGGCAGGGACAGGCTATGGCTACACCTTC. It encodes CASSPRGAGTGYGYTF.

This clonotype occurred a few times. The rearrangement links TRBV29-1 to TRBJ2-1; 10 bases are a match to TRBD2. This CDR3 has 14 amino acids. After removal of 4 bases from V and 7 bases from J, the junction contained 7 bases not matched to a gene. In germline, CDR1 is SQVTM, CDR2 ANQGSEA. Here the CDR3 reads CSVVRSGRANEQFF. DNA for the CDR3: TGCAGCGTTGTAAGGAGCGGGAGGGCAAATGAGCAGTTCTTC.

A few counts support this clonotype. This chain uses TRBV28 with TRBJ2-1; 12 bases are shared with TRBD1. CDR3 length: 16 residues. The germline gives CDR1 MDHEN, CDR2 SYDVKM. V gave up 4 bases and J gave up 8 bases; unmatched junction bases: 9. CDR3 in amino acids: CASSSAGTGGFHEQFF. The CDR3 DNA reads as TGTGCCAGCAGTTCCGCCGGGACAGGGGGCTTCCATGAGCAGTTCTTC.

V gene TRBV7-3 combines with J gene TRBJ1-1; D remains unclear. The CDR3 runs to 15 residues. Germline V gene data show CDR1 as SGHTA and CDR2 as FQGTGA. The V end lost 2 bases, the J end lost 1 base, and 11 bases lay between the germline ends. For the CDR3, the DNA is TGTGCCAGCAGCTTATCTCCTTCCCCGAACACTGAAGCTTTCTTT. Protein: CASSLSPSPNTEAFF.

The chain links TRBV15 to TRBJ2-3; 14 positions match TRBD2. Germline CDR1 reads LNHNV; CDR2 reads YYDKDF (reference sequence). The CDR3 is 14 amino acids. V gave up 3 bases and J gave up 11 bases; unmatched junction bases: 4. The CDR3 region has the DNA TGTGCCACCAGCAGGTTCGGGACTAGCGGGGGGCAGTATTTT. Encoded protein: CATSRFGTSGGQYF.

V usage is TRBV28 and J usage is TRBJ2-7; D might be TRBD1 or TRBD2, each matching 6 bases. CDR1 MDHEN and CDR2 SYDVKM come from the germline V gene. CDR3 length equals 16 residues. Trimming left V 6 bases short and J 7 bases short, with 25 bases between. The CDR3 is CASSQVSGASLGEQYF. CDR3 sequence (DNA): TGTGCCAGCAGCCAGGTTTCGGGGGCCTCCCTAGGTGAGCAGTACTTC.

The table lists this clonotype with a few counts. The V call is TRBV27, the J call TRBJ2-2, with D perhaps being TRBD1 or TRBD2 (5 bases each). Germline loops: CDR1 MNHEY, CDR2 SMNVEV (reference sequence). The CDR3 loop spans 15 amino acids. V gave up 2 bases and J gave up 5 bases, with 12 bases separating them. The CDR3, as DNA: TGTGCCAGCAGTTTAACGAGGGGAGTTACCGGGGAGCTGTTTTTT. Its translation: CASSLTRGVTGELFF.

This clonotype was seen a few times. V gene TRBV13 combines with J gene TRBJ1-1, with unresolved D. Trimming pared 1 base from V and 4 bases from J, leaving 10 bases between. Per the germline V gene, CDR1 is PRHDT and CDR2 is FYEKMQ (reference sequence). There are 14 residues in the CDR3. CDR3 sequence (DNA): TGTGCCAGCAGCTTAGTCGCTGAGGGCACTGAAGCTTTCTTT. Translation gives CASSLVAEGTEAFF. Supplemented by reference TRBV13 and TRBJ1-1, the full variable domain reads AAGVIQSPRHLIKEKRETATLKCYPIPRHDTVYWYQQGPGQDPQFLISFYEKMQSDKGSIPDRFSAQQFSDYHSELNMSSLELGDSALYFCASSLVAEGTEAFFGQGTRLTVV.

This clonotype was seen only a few times. The gene calls are TRBV6-2 or TRBV6-3 and TRBJ1-2, with no clear D. Per the germline V gene, CDR1 is MNHEY and CDR2 is SVGEGT. V was cut by 8 bases and J by 4 bases, with 2 bases left in between. CDR3 length equals 9 residues. The CDR3 coding sequence is TGTGCCAGCGGCTATGGCTACACCTTC. Translation: CASGYGYTF.

The rearrangement links TRBV29-1 to TRBJ2-1; 16 nucleotides line up with TRBD2. In germline, CDR1 is SQVTM, CDR2 ANQGSEA. The CDR3 consists of 15 residues. V shed 6 bases and J 7 bases; nucleotides not matched to a gene: 6. The CDR3: CSVGTSGRAGNEQFF. As DNA, the CDR3 is TGCAGCGTGGGGACTAGCGGGAGGGCCGGGAATGAGCAGTTCTTC.

This clonotype was observed a few times. This chain joins TRBV5-1 and TRBJ2-3; D is uncertain. The CDR3 is 14 residues long. Germline V gene data show CDR1 as SGHRS and CDR2 as YFSETQ. V was pared by 0 bases and J by 3 bases, with 8 bases between. The CDR3 reads CASSLGVLTDTQYF. CDR3 DNA: TGCGCCAGCAGCTTGGGGGTATTGACAGATACGCAGTATTTT.

The chain links TRBV6-5 to TRBJ2-7; a possible D gene is TRBD2 (6 bases). Per germline, CDR1 MNHEY and CDR2 SVGAGI. The ends were cut back, 0 bases at V and 7 bases at J, with 13 bases in the middle. CDR3 length equals 14 residues. Here the CDR3 DNA reads TGTGCCAGCAGTTACTCGGGACTTCCTGGGGAGCAGTACTTC. Residues: CASSYSGLPGEQYF.